Shown below are 2 T cell receptor beta chains from a single sample sequenced in a study of blood T cell repertoires in COVID-19. Libraries were prepared by immunoSEQ multiplex PCR; TCRdb keeps only in-frame clonotypes and omits some of them. This sample has 280,000 or so clones; over 75% occur once, and the top ten carry roughly an eighth. The source material was peripheral blood. The receptors shown here come from a woman aged 55-70 years with acute or convalescent COVID-19.

This chain joins TRBV9 and TRBJ1-3, with D possibly TRBD1 on 6 matching bases. Germline loops: CDR1 SGDLS, CDR2 YYNGEE. Deletions cut 2 bases from V and 3 bases from J, with 9 bases between. The CDR3 loop spans 14 amino acids. CDR3 bases: TGTGCCAGCAGCGTCGGGGGGCTTGGAAACACCATATATTTT. It translates to CASSVGGLGNTIYF. The full variable domain, completed using reference TRBV9 and TRBJ1-3, is DSGVTQTPKHLITATGQRVTLRCSPRSGDLSVYWYQQSLDQGLQFLIQYYNGEERAKGNILERFSAQQFPDLHSELNLSSLELGDSALYFCASSVGGLGNTIYFGEGSWLTVV.

The CDR3 reads CASSLRQGVDTGELFF. The CDR3 DNA reads as TGTGCCAGCAGCTTGAGGCAGGGGGTGGACACCGGGGAGCTGTTTTTT. The V call is TRBV5-5, the J call TRBJ2-2, with 7 bases aligning to TRBD1. Germline V gene data show CDR1 as SGHKS and CDR2 as YYEKEE (reference sequence). This CDR3 is built from 16 residues. Trimming removed 1 base from V and 3 bases from J; junction bases left unmatched: 6. Supplemented by reference TRBV5-5 and TRBJ2-2, the full variable domain reads DAGVTQSPTHLIKTRGQQVTLRCSPISGHKSVSWYQQVLGQGPQFIFQYYEKEERGRGNFPDRFSARQFPNYSSELNVNALLLGDSALYLCASSLRQGVDTGELFFGEGSRLTVL.